The subject of this entry is one T cell receptor beta chain. This record belongs to a study of shared clonotypes between healthy human individuals. Method: immunoSEQ multiplex PCR; TCRdb's copy keeps in-frame clones and lacks some. The repertoire consists of about 510,000 clones, with 90% to 96% occurring once and the leading ten covering 0.055% to 0.075%. Germline assignment: CDR1 MDHEN and CDR2 SYDVKM. V was trimmed by 10 bases and J by 4 bases, leaving 23 bases between them. The CDR3 extends over 15 amino acids. The sample comprised naive CD4+ T cells sorted from blood. The subset: CD45RA+ positively selected. The chain couples TRBV28 to TRBJ2-7; D is possibly TRBD2 (6 bases). This TCR came from a woman in her 30s in good health. The CDR3 region has the DNA TGTGCCACCCTGGGGACTTCCAGGCGGGGTTACGAGCAGTACTTC. Encoded protein: CATLGTSRRGYEQYF.